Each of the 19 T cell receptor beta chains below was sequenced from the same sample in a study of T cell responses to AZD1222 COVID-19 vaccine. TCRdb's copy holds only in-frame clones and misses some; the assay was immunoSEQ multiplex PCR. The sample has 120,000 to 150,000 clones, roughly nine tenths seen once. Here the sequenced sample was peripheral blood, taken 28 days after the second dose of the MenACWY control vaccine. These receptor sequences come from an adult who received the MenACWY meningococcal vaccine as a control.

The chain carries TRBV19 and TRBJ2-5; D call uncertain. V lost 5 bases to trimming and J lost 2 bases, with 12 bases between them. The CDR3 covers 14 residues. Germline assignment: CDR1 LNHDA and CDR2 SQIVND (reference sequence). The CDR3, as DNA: TGTGCCAGTAGTGACCAAGACTGGCAAGAGACCCAGTACTTC. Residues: CASSDQDWQETQYF.

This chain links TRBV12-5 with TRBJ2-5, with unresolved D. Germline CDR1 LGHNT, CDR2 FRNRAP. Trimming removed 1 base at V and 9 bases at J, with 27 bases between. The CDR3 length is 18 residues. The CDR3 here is CASGLASQREPFGSAQYF. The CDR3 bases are TGTGCTAGTGGTTTGGCCTCCCAGCGAGAGCCGTTCGGATCGGCCCAGTACTTC.

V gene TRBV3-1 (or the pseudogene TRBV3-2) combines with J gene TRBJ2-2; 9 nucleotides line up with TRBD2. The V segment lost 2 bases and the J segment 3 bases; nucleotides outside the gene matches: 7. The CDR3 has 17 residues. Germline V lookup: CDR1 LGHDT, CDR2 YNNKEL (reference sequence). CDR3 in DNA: TGTGCCAGCAGCCAAACACCCGGACTAGCGTACACCGGGGAGCTGTTTTTT. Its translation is CASSQTPGLAYTGELFF.

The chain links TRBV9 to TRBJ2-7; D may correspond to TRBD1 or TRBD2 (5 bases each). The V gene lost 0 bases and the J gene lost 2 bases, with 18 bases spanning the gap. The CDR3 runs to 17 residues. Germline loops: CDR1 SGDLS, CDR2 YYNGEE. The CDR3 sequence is CASSVGLRDGRPYEQYF. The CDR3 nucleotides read TGTGCCAGCAGCGTAGGGTTGAGGGACGGACGTCCCTACGAGCAGTACTTC.

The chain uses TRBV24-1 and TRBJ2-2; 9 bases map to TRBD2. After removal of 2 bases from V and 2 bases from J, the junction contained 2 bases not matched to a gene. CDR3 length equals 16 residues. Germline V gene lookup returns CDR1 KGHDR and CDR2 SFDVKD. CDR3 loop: CATSDWGTSNTGELFF. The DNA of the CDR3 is TGTGCCACCAGTGATTGGGGGACTAGCAACACCGGGGAGCTGTTTTTT.

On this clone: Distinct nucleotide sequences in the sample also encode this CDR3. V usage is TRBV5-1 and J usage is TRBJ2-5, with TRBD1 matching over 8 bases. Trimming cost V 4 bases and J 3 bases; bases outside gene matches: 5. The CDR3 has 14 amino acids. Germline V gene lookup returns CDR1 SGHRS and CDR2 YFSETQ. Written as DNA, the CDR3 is TGCGCCAGCAGCCCCGGGACAGGCAAAGAGACCCAGTACTTC. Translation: CASSPGTGKETQYF.

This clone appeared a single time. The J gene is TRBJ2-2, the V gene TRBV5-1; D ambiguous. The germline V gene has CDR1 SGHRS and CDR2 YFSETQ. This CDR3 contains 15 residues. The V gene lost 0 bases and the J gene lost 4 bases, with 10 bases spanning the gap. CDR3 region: CASSLAVAGTGELFF. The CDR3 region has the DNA TGCGCCAGCAGCTTGGCAGTAGCTGGCACCGGGGAGCTGTTTTTT.

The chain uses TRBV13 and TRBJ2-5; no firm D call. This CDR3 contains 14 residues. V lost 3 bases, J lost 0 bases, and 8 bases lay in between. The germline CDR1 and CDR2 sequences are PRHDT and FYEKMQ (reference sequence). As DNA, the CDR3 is TGTGCCAGCAGCTTCCGGACGGACCAAGAGACCCAGTACTTC. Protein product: CASSFRTDQETQYF.

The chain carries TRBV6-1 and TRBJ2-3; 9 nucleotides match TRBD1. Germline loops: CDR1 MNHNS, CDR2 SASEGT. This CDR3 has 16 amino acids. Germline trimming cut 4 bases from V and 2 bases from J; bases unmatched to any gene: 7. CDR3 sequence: CASSVSTGGATDTQYF. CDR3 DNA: TGTGCCAGCAGTGTCTCGACAGGGGGGGCCACAGATACGCAGTATTTT.

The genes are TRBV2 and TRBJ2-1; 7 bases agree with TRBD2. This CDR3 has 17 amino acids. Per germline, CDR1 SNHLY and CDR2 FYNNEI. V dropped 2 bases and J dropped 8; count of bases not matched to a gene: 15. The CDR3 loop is CASSEWASGHTGDEQFF. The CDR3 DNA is TGTGCCAGCAGTGAATGGGCTAGCGGACATACGGGGGATGAGCAGTTCTTC.

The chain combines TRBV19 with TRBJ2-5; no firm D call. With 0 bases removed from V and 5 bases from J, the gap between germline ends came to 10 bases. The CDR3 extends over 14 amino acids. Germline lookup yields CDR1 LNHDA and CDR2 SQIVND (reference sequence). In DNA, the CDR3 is TGTGCCAGTAGTATAGATCTGAGCTTGGAGACCCAGTACTTC. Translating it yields CASSIDLSLETQYF.

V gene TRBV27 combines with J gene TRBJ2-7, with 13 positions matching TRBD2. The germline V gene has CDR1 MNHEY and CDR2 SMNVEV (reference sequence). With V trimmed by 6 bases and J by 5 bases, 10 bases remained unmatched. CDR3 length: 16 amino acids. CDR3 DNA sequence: TGTGCCAGCAGCTCCCTCACTAGCGGGAGGGCCCACGAGCAGTACTTC. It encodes CASSSLTSGRAHEQYF.

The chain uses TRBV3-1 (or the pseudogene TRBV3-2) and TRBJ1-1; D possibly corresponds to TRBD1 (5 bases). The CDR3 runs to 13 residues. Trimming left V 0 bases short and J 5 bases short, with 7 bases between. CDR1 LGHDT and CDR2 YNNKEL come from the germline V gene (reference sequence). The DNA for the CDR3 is TGTGCCAGCAGCCAAGACGGGGGTACTGAAGCTTTCTTT. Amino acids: CASSQDGGTEAFF.

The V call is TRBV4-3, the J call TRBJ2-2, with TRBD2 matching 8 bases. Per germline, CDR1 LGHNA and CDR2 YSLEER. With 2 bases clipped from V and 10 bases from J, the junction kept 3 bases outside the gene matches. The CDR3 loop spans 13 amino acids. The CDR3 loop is CASSQLGLAELFF. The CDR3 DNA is TGCGCCAGCAGCCAACTCGGACTAGCGGAGCTGTTTTTT.

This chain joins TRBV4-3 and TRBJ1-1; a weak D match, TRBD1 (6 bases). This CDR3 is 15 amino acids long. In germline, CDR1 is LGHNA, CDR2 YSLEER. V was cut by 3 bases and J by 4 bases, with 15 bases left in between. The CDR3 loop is CASSHPGGAVTEAFF. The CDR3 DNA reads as TGCGCCAGCAGCCACCCCGGGGGGGCGGTCACTGAAGCTTTCTTT.

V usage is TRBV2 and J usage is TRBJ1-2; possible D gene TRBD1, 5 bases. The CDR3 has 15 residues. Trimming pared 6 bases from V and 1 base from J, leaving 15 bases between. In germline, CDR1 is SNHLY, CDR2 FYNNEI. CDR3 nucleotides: TGTGCCAGCAGGAAGGGCAGGGCGAATAACTATGGCTACACCTTC. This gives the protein CASRKGRANNYGYTF.

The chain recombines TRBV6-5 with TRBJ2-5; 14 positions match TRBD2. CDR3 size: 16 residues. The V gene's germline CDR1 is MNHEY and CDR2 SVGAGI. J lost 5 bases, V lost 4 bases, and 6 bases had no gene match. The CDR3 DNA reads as TGTGCCAGCAGTTTGGGGACTAGCGGGGGAGCGGAGACCCAGTACTTC. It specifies CASSLGTSGGAETQYF.

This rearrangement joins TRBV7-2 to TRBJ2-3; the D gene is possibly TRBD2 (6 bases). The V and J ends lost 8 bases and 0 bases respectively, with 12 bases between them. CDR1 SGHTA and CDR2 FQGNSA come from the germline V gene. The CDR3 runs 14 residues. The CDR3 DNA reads TGTGCCAGCGACCCGGGACTCAGCACAGATACGCAGTATTTT. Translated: CASDPGLSTDTQYF.

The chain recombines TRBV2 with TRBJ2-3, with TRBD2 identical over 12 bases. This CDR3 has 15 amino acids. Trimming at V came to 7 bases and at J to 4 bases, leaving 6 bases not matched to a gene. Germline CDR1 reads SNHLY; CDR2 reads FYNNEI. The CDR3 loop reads CASTSSGRGADTQYF. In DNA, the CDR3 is TGTGCCAGCACTTCTAGCGGGAGGGGAGCAGATACGCAGTATTTT. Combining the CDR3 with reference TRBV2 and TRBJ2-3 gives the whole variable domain EPEVTQTPSHQVTQMGQEVILRCVPISNHLYFYWYRQILGQKVEFLVSFYNNEISEKSEIFDDQFSVERPDGSNFTLKIRSTKLEDSAMYFCASTSSGRGADTQYFGPGTRLTVL.